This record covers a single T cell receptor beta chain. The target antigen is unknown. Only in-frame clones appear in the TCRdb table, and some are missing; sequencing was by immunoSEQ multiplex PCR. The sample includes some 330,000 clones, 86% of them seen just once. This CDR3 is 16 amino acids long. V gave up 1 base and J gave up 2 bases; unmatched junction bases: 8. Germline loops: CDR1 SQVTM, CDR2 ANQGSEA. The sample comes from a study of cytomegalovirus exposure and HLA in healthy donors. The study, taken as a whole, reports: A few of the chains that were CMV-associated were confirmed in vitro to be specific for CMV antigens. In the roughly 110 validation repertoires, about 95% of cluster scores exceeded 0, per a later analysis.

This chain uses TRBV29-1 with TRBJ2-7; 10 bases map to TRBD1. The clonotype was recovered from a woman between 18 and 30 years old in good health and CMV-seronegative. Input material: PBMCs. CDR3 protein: CSVEGNRDRGAYEQYF. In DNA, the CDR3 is TGCAGCGTTGAAGGCAACCGGGACAGGGGAGCCTACGAGCAGTACTTC.